This TCR beta chain was identified during a study of read filtering for tumor transcriptome and immune sequencing. This clonotype was seen a handful of times. Its antigen remains unknown. Regarding the study as a whole: IR-seq captured clonotypes deeper and more reliably than RNA-seq. The sorted CD138-negative fraction was a mixed bone marrow immune population, not purified T cells. In IR-seq, single-read clonotypes were roughly 80% of clonotypes but around 3.2% of reads.

Every patient had bone marrow sampled while the disease was active. Molecular barcoded adaptors covering alpha/delta and beta/gamma chains were used on 400 ng RNA. TCRdb itself ran the reads through MiXCR, one entry per CDR3 protein. The table shows about 14,000 distinct CDR3 sequences, with roughly 20% occurring only once. Germline CDR1 LGHDT, CDR2 YNNKEL (reference sequence). The CDR3 runs 17 residues. V lost 1 base to trimming and J lost 6 bases; unmatched junction nucleotides: 7. This TCR was sampled from a donor over 35 with multiple myeloma. The sequenced sample was a population of CD138-negative cells sorted from bone marrow. This chain joins TRBV3-1 and TRBJ1-6, with 9 positions matching TRBD1. The CDR3 DNA reads TGTGCCAGCAGCCAAGTCCCGGGACAGGGACGTAATTCACCCCTCCACTTT. Translation gives CASSQVPGQGRNSPLHF. Combining the CDR3 with reference TRBV3-1 and TRBJ1-6 gives the whole variable domain DTAVSQTPKYLVTQMGNDKSIKCEQNLGHDTMYWYKQDSKKFLKIMFSYNNKELIINETVPNRFSPKSPDKAHLNLHINSLELGDSAVYFCASSQVPGQGRNSPLHFGNGTRLTVT.